The 28 T cell receptor beta chains presented below share a single source sample, sequenced in a study of human T cells and chemical hapten exposure. Time point denoted: patch test 2, 6 weeks after DPC sensitization. Indicated treatment: therapeutic diphenylcyclopropenone sensitization with weekly scalp DPC. TCRdb recomputed calls from the RACE reads with MiXCR, one row per CDR3 protein. The data contain over 100,000 distinct CDR3 sequences, approximately 8.8% of them singletons. The source was whole blood, collected in connection with sensitization to the hapten diphenylcyclopropenone (DPC). These receptors were taken from a woman in her 40s with alopecia areata. Some clones in this sample may be carry-over from other donors' samples.

This clonotype appeared a few times. The chain couples TRBV6-5 to TRBJ1-1; D not resolved. CDR1 and CDR2 (germline): MNHEY, SVGAGI. The CDR3 extends over 14 amino acids. V lost 2 bases, J lost 0 bases, and 7 bases lay in between. In nucleotides, the CDR3 is TGTGCCAGCAGTTACCGCGGGTTGAACACTGAAGCTTTCTTT. It specifies CASSYRGLNTEAFF.

In this sample, this clonotype turned up a few times. The chain links TRBV7-9 to TRBJ2-7; D uncertain. CDR3 length: 13 amino acids. V was shortened by 7 bases and J by 6 bases, with 16 bases between the two germline ends. Germline assignment: CDR1 SEHNR and CDR2 FQNEAQ (reference sequence). For the CDR3, the DNA is TGTGCCAGCACCCGCGGAGAAGGATCCGAGCAGTACTTC. This translates into CASTRGEGSEQYF.

This chain joins TRBV6-6 and TRBJ2-7; D is possibly TRBD1 (6 bases). CDR3 length: 13 residues. Trimming left V 6 bases short and J 6 bases short, with 15 bases between. Germline assignment: CDR1 MNHNY and CDR2 SVGAGI (reference sequence). CDR3 protein: CASRATGSAEQYF. The CDR3, as DNA: TGTGCCAGCAGGGCCACAGGGTCGGCCGAGCAGTACTTC.

Many counts were recorded for this clonotype. The V and J genes are TRBV7-6 and TRBJ1-4, with D unclear. Germline V gene sequence: CDR1 SGHVS, CDR2 FNYEAQ. V dropped 2 bases and J dropped 8 bases, with 9 bases sitting between them. This CDR3 contains 13 residues. The CDR3 bases are TGTGCCAGCAGCTTAAATAACAGAGAAAAACTGTTTTTT. Translating gives CASSLNNREKLFF.

This clonotype was seen a few times. The chain carries TRBV18 and TRBJ2-2; maybe TRBD1 (5 bases). CDR1 is KGHSH, CDR2 LQKENI, per germline. The germline V and J ends were trimmed by 8 bases and 2 bases, with 15 bases remaining between them. CDR3 size: 15 residues. This CDR3 is CASTKPGSNTGELFF. The CDR3 DNA is TGTGCCAGCACCAAACCAGGGTCAAACACCGGGGAGCTGTTTTTT. Based on the CDR3 plus reference TRBV18 and TRBJ2-2, the full variable domain is NAGVMQNPRHLVRRRGQEARLRCSPMKGHSHVYWYRQLPEEGLKFMVYLQKENIIDESGMPKERFSAEFPKEGPSILRIQQVVRGDSAAYFCASTKPGSNTGELFFGEGSRLTVL.

A remark on this clonotype: The conserved phenylalanine or tryptophan normally closing the CDR3 is absent here, so this likely arose from a read error. The chain recombines TRBV11-2 with TRBJ2-5; D remains unclear. The length of the CDR3 is 13 residues. Germline V gene data show CDR1 as SGHAT and CDR2 as FQNNGV. V lost 8 bases to trimming and J lost 5 bases, with 15 bases between them. As DNA, the CDR3 is TGTGCCAGCCGCCGAACTCTTGCGGAGACCCAGTACCTC. Translation: CASRRTLAETQYL.

This clonotype was seen a few times. The chain employs TRBV11-2 and TRBJ2-7; 9 nucleotides align to TRBD1. The CDR3 has 15 amino acids. Trimming removed 5 bases from V and 3 bases from J; junction bases left unmatched: 8. CDR1 SGHAT and CDR2 FQNNGV come from the germline V gene. Written as DNA, the CDR3 is TGTGCCAGCAGCAAAATGGGACAGGGACACTACGAGCAGTACTTC. Its translation: CASSKMGQGHYEQYF.

This clonotype was found many times. This rearrangement joins TRBV6-6 to TRBJ1-4, with 8 nucleotides matching TRBD1. The CDR3 runs 15 residues. Germline CDR1 MNHNY, CDR2 SVGAGI (reference sequence). V shed 8 bases, J shed 4 bases, and the junction held 9 bases outside the gene matches. The CDR3 loop is CASSRTGLDNEKLFF. Written as DNA, the CDR3 is TGTGCCAGCTCGCGGACAGGGCTCGATAATGAAAAACTGTTTTTT.

There are many counts of this clonotype. The rearrangement links TRBV24-1 to TRBJ1-5; no definite D call. V was pared by 2 bases and J by 2 bases, with 9 bases between. Germline V gene sequence: CDR1 KGHDR, CDR2 SFDVKD. CDR3 length: 15 amino acids. The CDR3 nucleotides are TGTGCCACCAGTGATTCAAGAACCCGCAATCAGCCCCAGCATTTT. Protein sequence: CATSDSRTRNQPQHF.

This clonotype was found a few times. The chain is built from TRBV10-3 and TRBJ2-5, with 11 bases aligning to TRBD1. Germline CDR1 reads ENHRY; CDR2 reads SYGVKD. The CDR3 runs to 16 residues. V lost 6 bases and J lost 3; bases outside the gene matches: 9. CDR3 sequence reads: CAIRSHRDRGEETQYF. In DNA, the CDR3 is TGTGCCATCAGGTCCCACCGGGACAGGGGGGAAGAGACCCAGTACTTC.

This clonotype occurred many times. This chain links TRBV12-3 or TRBV12-4 with TRBJ2-7; a possible D gene is TRBD1 (6 bases). This CDR3 contains 15 residues. The V end lost 6 bases, the J end lost 0 bases, and 15 bases lay between the germline ends. The CDR3 reads CASSIGGVGSYEQYF. CDR3 coding DNA: TGTGCCAGCAGCATTGGGGGCGTGGGCTCCTACGAGCAGTACTTC.

This clonotype came up many times. The J gene is TRBJ2-1, the V gene TRBV4-1; D is unresolved. The germline V gene encodes CDR1 MGHRA and CDR2 YSYEKL. Trimming cost V 1 base and J 8 bases, with 9 bases left between them. The CDR3 sequence is 13 residues long. CDR3 protein: CASSQVGSDEQFF. CDR3 in DNA: TGCGCCAGCAGCCAAGTGGGGTCGGATGAGCAGTTCTTC.

In this sample, this clonotype turned up many times. The rearrangement joins TRBV12-3 or TRBV12-4 to TRBJ1-2, with 7 nucleotides matching TRBD1. The CDR3 is 14 amino acids. Losses at the gene ends were 3 bases for V and 3 bases for J; bases not matched to a gene: 4. The CDR3 bases are TGTGCCAGCAGTTTCACAGGGGCGGACTATGGCTACACCTTC. Its protein is CASSFTGADYGYTF.

This clonotype was seen only a few times. This sequence joins TRBV7-2 and TRBJ2-6; D ambiguous. Germline-derived CDR1 and CDR2 are SGHTA and FQGNSA. V was clipped by 5 bases and J by 0 bases, with 11 bases between them. The CDR3 is made up of 16 amino acids. In DNA, the CDR3 is TGTGCCAGCAGCCCCGACGCGAACTCTGGGGCCAACGTCCTGACTTTC. Protein product: CASSPDANSGANVLTF.

In its sample, this clonotype was seen many times. DNA of the CDR3: TGTGCCAGCAGTAGTACCGGAGCGGGGACGAGTGAGCAGTTCTTC. This codes for CASSSTGAGTSEQFF. This chain links TRBV25-1 with TRBJ2-1, with TRBD2 identical over 7 bases. The CDR3 has 15 amino acids. Per the germline V gene, CDR1 is MGHDK and CDR2 is SYGVNS. V lost 5 bases to trimming and J lost 9 bases; unmatched junction nucleotides: 13.

This clonotype has a count of ten or more. The chain employs TRBV12-3 or TRBV12-4 and TRBJ1-2; 11 positions match TRBD1. J lost 4 bases, V lost 5 bases, and 3 bases had no gene match. The length of the CDR3 is 14 residues. CDR3 DNA: TGTGCCAGCAGTCGGGGGACAGGGGGCTATGGCTACACCTTC. This encodes CASSRGTGGYGYTF.

This clonotype was found a few times. This chain joins TRBV20-1 and TRBJ2-5, with a weak D call TRBD1 (5 bases). V dropped 1 base and J dropped 1 base, with 13 bases sitting between them. CDR1 DFQATT and CDR2 SNEGSKA come from the germline V gene (reference sequence). The CDR3 covers 15 residues. The CDR3 region is CSARVPGSGQETQYF. In nucleotides, the CDR3 is TGCAGTGCTAGAGTGCCAGGGTCTGGCCAAGAGACCCAGTACTTC.

The table lists this clonotype with a few counts. The genes are TRBV20-1 and TRBJ1-2; D remains ambiguous. The CDR3 totals 13 residues. CDR1 and CDR2 (germline): DFQATT, SNEGSKA (reference sequence). The V end lost 3 bases, the J end lost 7 bases, and 15 bases lay between the germline ends. CDR3 sequence: CSASHTQDRGYTF. The DNA of the CDR3 is TGCAGTGCTAGTCACACCCAAGATCGTGGCTACACCTTC.

This clonotype was seen many times. Germline and junction disagree at one end, which may indicate a read error. V gene TRBV6-1 combines with J gene TRBJ1-5, with 9 positions matching TRBD1. Germline CDR1 and CDR2: MNHNS and SASEGT. This CDR3 has 17 residues. CDR3 DNA sequence: TGCGCCAGCAGTGGATACCCAATCGGACAGGGGATACAGCCCCAGCATTTT. Protein product: CASSGYPIGQGIQPQHF.

This clonotype was recorded at least ten times. The chain has TRBV6-5 and TRBJ1-4; D not resolved. Trimming took 5 bases from V and 0 from J, leaving 7 bases between them. Germline assignment: CDR1 MNHEY and CDR2 SVGAGI. The CDR3 totals 14 residues. The CDR3 DNA is TGTGCCAGCAGTCAACAGTCAACTAATGAAAAACTGTTTTTT. As protein: CASSQQSTNEKLFF.

This clonotype was counted many times. V and J are TRBV5-1 and TRBJ1-3, with D possibly matching TRBD1 (5 bases). This CDR3 contains 16 residues. The ends were cut back, 0 bases at V and 3 bases at J, with 13 bases in the middle. The germline V gene encodes CDR1 SGHRS and CDR2 YFSETQ. The CDR3 nucleotides are TGCGCCAGCAGCTTGGACGGGGGTCGAGGTGGAAACACCATATATTTT. This sequence encodes CASSLDGGRGGNTIYF.

The chain is built from TRBV15 and TRBJ2-7; TRBD1 might be the D (5 bases). The CDR3 sequence is 13 residues long. Deletions cut 6 bases from V and 5 bases from J, with 14 bases between. Germline-derived CDR1 and CDR2 are LNHNV and YYDKDF (reference sequence). The CDR3 region is CATRDQGVNEQYF. DNA for the CDR3: TGTGCCACCAGAGACCAGGGCGTGAACGAGCAGTACTTC.

There are many counts of this clonotype. This chain joins TRBV3-1 and TRBJ2-5; 8 positions match TRBD2. Trimming cost V 3 bases and J 5 bases; bases outside gene matches: 11. Germline V gene sequence: CDR1 LGHDT, CDR2 YNNKEL (reference sequence). There are 16 residues in the CDR3. The CDR3 DNA reads TGTGCCAGCAGCCACCGTCGCGGGGGGTTTAAGGAGACCCAGTACTTC. It translates to CASSHRRGGFKETQYF.

This clonotype was counted a few times. This sequence joins TRBV30 and TRBJ2-5; a weak D match, TRBD2 (5 bases). Germline CDR1 and CDR2: GTSNPN and SVGIG (reference sequence). V was cut by 7 bases and J by 4 bases, with 16 bases left in between. The CDR3 has 13 amino acids. Written as DNA, the CDR3 is TGTGCCTACGGGCCCACTCGGGGAGAGACCCAGTACTTC. As protein: CAYGPTRGETQYF.

This clonotype appeared many times. This rearrangement joins TRBV10-3 to TRBJ2-7; D is possibly TRBD1 (5 bases). Per the germline V gene, CDR1 is ENHRY and CDR2 is SYGVKD. CDR3 length equals 16 residues. Trimming shortened V by 6 bases and J by 0 bases, and 18 bases separated the two germline ends. CDR3 sequence (DNA): TGTGCCATCAGACAGATCGACAGTCTAGACTCCTACGAGCAGTACTTC. As protein: CAIRQIDSLDSYEQYF.

This clonotype was detected ten times or more. V gene TRBV18 combines with J gene TRBJ2-7, with D unresolved. The CDR3 has 13 amino acids. Deletions cut 2 bases from V and 2 bases from J, with 7 bases between. The germline V gene encodes CDR1 KGHSH and CDR2 LQKENI. CDR3 sequence reads: CASSPGSAYEQYF. The CDR3 DNA reads as TGTGCCAGCTCACCAGGATCCGCCTACGAGCAGTACTTC. The variable domain in full, with the rest retrieved from reference TRBV18 and TRBJ2-7, is NAGVMQNPRHLVRRRGQEARLRCSPMKGHSHVYWYRQLPEEGLKFMVYLQKENIIDESGMPKERFSAEFPKEGPSILRIQQVVRGDSAAYFCASSPGSAYEQYFGPGTRLTVT.

This clonotype appeared many times. The chain recombines TRBV7-2 with TRBJ2-1; tentatively, D is TRBD2 (6 bases). Germline CDR1 and CDR2: SGHTA and FQGNSA. The CDR3 contains 16 residues. Trimming pared 5 bases from V and 0 bases from J, leaving 14 bases between. CDR3 nucleotides: TGTGCCAGCAGCCTCCTTCCCGGGGGCTCCTACAATGAGCAGTTCTTC. Its translation is CASSLLPGGSYNEQFF.

The chain links TRBV6-5 to TRBJ1-3; D remains ambiguous. The V gene's germline CDR1 is MNHEY and CDR2 SVGAGI. This CDR3 contains 13 residues. Trimming took off 4 bases at V and 0 bases at J, with 4 bases between the two ends. CDR3 amino acids: CASSSVSGNTIYF. CDR3 nucleotide sequence: TGTGCCAGCAGTTCGGTCTCTGGAAACACCATATATTTT.